The 10 T cell receptor beta chains in this list originate from one sample, sequenced in a study of blood T cell repertoires in COVID-19 (dated by TCRdb to 2018 to 2020). The method behind the library was the immunoSEQ multiplex PCR assay. The table comes from immuneACCESS by way of TCRdb, which keeps in-frame sequences with V and J called. Part of the clones is missing from these tables; in studies checked, under half for an unresolved V gene and the rest for unknown reasons. This sample lists 250,000 to 350,000 clones; around 84% were detected once. About 2.3% of the sample is taken by the ten largest. The sequencing input was PBMCs or T cells enriched from blood (not recorded which). The receptors stem from a woman between 50 and 59 years old who had recovered from COVID-19.

The chain has TRBV12-3 or TRBV12-4 and TRBJ1-1; D not certain. The CDR3 contains 13 residues. The ends were cut back, 3 bases at V and 3 bases at J, with 8 bases in the middle. CDR3 in DNA: TGTGCCAGCAGTTTCGGGGTGGACACTGAAGCTTTCTTT. Amino acid sequence: CASSFGVDTEAFF.

This clone was seen a few times. The chain couples TRBV21-1 to TRBJ1-3. TRBV21-1 is classified as a pseudogene. This CDR3 spans 16 amino acids. In DNA form, the CDR3 reads TGTGCCAGCAGCGCCGGAGAGGGGAGGCCTGGAAACACCATATATTTT. Encoded protein: CASSAGEGRPGNTIYF.

The chain recombines TRBV5-1 with TRBJ1-1, with 11 bases aligning to TRBD1. CDR3 length: 15 residues. Germline values: CDR1 SGHRS, CDR2 YFSETQ. Unmatched junction bases numbered 6, after V lost 4 bases and J lost 4 bases. Here the CDR3 reads CASSDRTGGVTEAFF. In DNA form, the CDR3 reads TGCGCCAGCAGCGACCGGACAGGGGGCGTCACTGAAGCTTTCTTT.

J is TRBJ1-5 and V is TRBV19; D is unclear. Trimming cost V 8 bases and J 0 bases, with 14 bases left between them. The CDR3 runs to 15 residues. Per the germline V gene, CDR1 is LNHDA and CDR2 is SQIVND (reference sequence). Written as DNA, the CDR3 is TGTGCCAGTGGGAGCGGTTTTTATAGCAATCAGCCCCAGCATTTT. Translated, it gives CASGSGFYSNQPQHF.

This clone was counted once. The chain links TRBV7-9 to TRBJ1-2; D not certain. V was trimmed by 3 bases and J by 2 bases, leaving 10 bases between them. This CDR3 is 14 amino acids long. CDR1 is SEHNR and CDR2 is FQNEAQ in the germline V gene (reference sequence). In DNA form, the CDR3 reads TGTGCCAGCAGCTTCTTGAACTTCAACTATGGCTACACCTTC. Protein sequence: CASSFLNFNYGYTF.

The CDR3 sequence: CASSLGGDSTYEQYF. CDR3 nucleotide sequence: TGTGCCAGCAGCTTAGGAGGGGACAGTACCTACGAGCAGTACTTC. This chain joins TRBV7-9 and TRBJ2-7, with 7 bases identical to TRBD1. V lost 1 base to trimming and J lost 2 bases; unmatched junction nucleotides: 5. Germline loops: CDR1 SEHNR, CDR2 FQNEAQ (reference sequence). CDR3 length: 15 amino acids.

The V call is TRBV15, the J call TRBJ1-2; D is perhaps TRBD1 (6 bases). Germline V gene sequence: CDR1 LNHNV, CDR2 YYDKDF (reference sequence). Trimming shortened V by 3 bases and J by 3 bases, and 14 bases separated the two germline ends. This CDR3 spans 15 amino acids. The CDR3 is CATSSPREGDYGYTF. The CDR3 DNA is TGTGCCACCAGCAGCCCTCGGGAGGGGGACTATGGCTACACCTTC.

The chain links TRBV6-6 to TRBJ2-7; 7 bases map to TRBD1. CDR1 is MNHNY, CDR2 SVGAGI, per germline (reference sequence). The trim removed 4 bases at V and 1 base at J, leaving 1 base unmatched. The CDR3 totals 13 residues. The CDR3 nucleotides are TGTGCCAGCAGTTGGGACAGTTCCTACGAGCAGTACTTC. Its protein product is CASSWDSSYEQYF.

This chain joins TRBV3-1 (or the pseudogene TRBV3-2) and TRBJ1-1, with no clear D. The CDR3 covers 13 residues. The germline gives CDR1 LGHDT, CDR2 YNNKEL (reference sequence). V was cut by 2 bases and J by 1 base, with 5 bases left in between. In DNA, the CDR3 is TGTGCCAGCAGCCAACAGTCGAACACTGAAGCTTTCTTT. Its protein product is CASSQQSNTEAFF.

The CDR3 region is CASSKLGTSFGYTF. CDR3 sequence (DNA): TGTGCCAGTAGTAAACTCGGGACTTCGTTTGGCTACACCTTC. V gene TRBV19 combines with J gene TRBJ1-2; possibly TRBD1 for D (5 bases). Germline V gives CDR1 LNHDA, CDR2 SQIVND (reference sequence). The V gene lost 4 bases and the J gene lost 7 bases, with 16 bases spanning the gap. CDR3 length: 14 residues.